One sample yielded the 19 T cell receptor beta chains listed below, sequenced in a study of cytomegalovirus exposure and HLA in healthy donors (dated by TCRdb to the late 2010s). Library method: the immunoSEQ multiplex PCR assay. A mixture of 60 forward primers for TCR Vbeta segments and 13 reverse primers for TCR Jbeta segments was used in the multiplex PCR. The table comes from immuneACCESS by way of TCRdb, which keeps in-frame sequences with V and J called. Part of the clones is missing from these tables; in studies checked, under half for an unresolved V gene and the rest for unknown reasons. The sample table holds about 180,000 clones, of which more than 65% were seen once. Jointly, the top ten make up under 1.5% of the sample. Sequencing was carried out using PBMCs. Receptors were obtained from a man aged 25-45 years in good health and CMV-seronegative.

Only a few counts were recorded for this clone. The rearrangement uses TRBV10-1 and TRBJ2-1, with D hard to call. The V and J ends lost 6 bases and 5 bases respectively, with 11 bases between them. Germline V gene data show CDR1 as WNHNN and CDR2 as SYGVQD (reference sequence). The CDR3 length is 13 residues. CDR3 bases: TGCGCCAGCAGCCAAAAGGCGGACAATGAGCAGTTCTTC. It translates to CASSQKADNEQFF.

This chain uses TRBV4-1 with TRBJ2-7; 7 nucleotides match TRBD1. V was clipped by 0 bases and J by 0 bases; unmatched bases: 11. Per the germline V gene, CDR1 is MGHRA and CDR2 is YSYEKL. This CDR3 region has 18 residues. CDR3 coding DNA: TGCGCCAGCAGCCAAGAACCCATCGGGACAGAGAGCTCCTACGAGCAGTACTTC. Protein sequence: CASSQEPIGTESSYEQYF.

This chain connects TRBV6-5 to TRBJ1-5; possible D gene TRBD1, 5 bases. CDR1 MNHEY and CDR2 SVGAGI come from the germline V gene. The CDR3 length is 14 residues. With 5 bases removed from V and 5 bases from J, the gap between germline ends came to 13 bases. CDR3 protein: CASSPGGGYQPQHF. CDR3 bases: TGTGCCAGCAGTCCCGGGGGGGGGTATCAGCCCCAGCATTTT.

There are a few counts of this clone. This chain uses TRBV4-3 with TRBJ2-1; D unresolved. CDR1 and CDR2 from the germline V gene are LGHNA and YSLEER. This CDR3 spans 14 amino acids. With 0 bases removed from V and 9 bases from J, the gap between germline ends came to 12 bases. The chain's CDR3 is CASSQDVKNSEQFF. Here the CDR3 DNA reads TGCGCCAGCAGCCAAGATGTAAAGAATAGTGAGCAGTTCTTC.

The chain is built from TRBV30 and TRBJ1-6, with a tentative D call TRBD1 (6 bases). The CDR3 is made up of 15 amino acids. Germline-derived CDR1 and CDR2 are GTSNPN and SVGIG (reference sequence). Trimming removed 5 bases from V and 9 bases from J, with 20 bases in between. CDR3 nucleotides: TGTGCCTGGTCCCCGGGGGGGGCAGGAGTTTCACCCCTCCACTTT. Residues: CAWSPGGAGVSPLHF.

The chain uses TRBV5-3 and TRBJ2-3; 9 bases fit TRBD2. TRBV5-3 is filed as an ORF, its function uncertain. V shed 0 bases, J shed 5 bases, and the junction held 10 bases outside the gene matches. This CDR3 spans 17 amino acids. CDR3 coding DNA: TGTGCCAGAAGCTTGGTTCCTAGCGGGGAAGCGGAAGATACGCAGTATTTT. It is translated as CARSLVPSGEAEDTQYF.

The J gene is TRBJ1-6, the V gene TRBV6-5; 8 nucleotides align to TRBD1. The CDR3 contains 15 residues. Trimming took 3 bases from V and 4 from J; bases not matched to a gene: 2. Germline V gene data show CDR1 as MNHEY and CDR2 as SVGAGI. For the CDR3, the DNA is TGTGCCAGCAGTTATCGGGACAGGTATAATTCACCCCTCCACTTT. Translating it yields CASSYRDRYNSPLHF.

This chain uses TRBV19 with TRBJ1-1, with TRBD1 as a possible D gene (5 bases). V was clipped by 5 bases and J by 1 base, with 11 bases between them. CDR3 length equals 14 residues. Germline V lookup: CDR1 LNHDA, CDR2 SQIVND (reference sequence). The CDR3 loop is CASSQTRANTEAFF. CDR3 in DNA: TGTGCCAGTAGTCAAACCAGGGCGAACACTGAAGCTTTCTTT.

The rearrangement uses TRBV30 and TRBJ2-1; 9 bases are a match to TRBD2. There are 14 residues in the CDR3. Germline CDR1 and CDR2: GTSNPN and SVGIG (reference sequence). Trimming at V came to 5 bases and at J to 4 bases, leaving 6 bases not matched to a gene. The CDR3: CAWCRLAAYNEQFF. The CDR3, as DNA: TGTGCCTGGTGTAGACTAGCGGCATACAATGAGCAGTTCTTC. Full variable domain (missing parts from reference TRBV30 and TRBJ2-1): SQTIHQWPATLVQPVGSPLSLECTVEGTSNPNLYWYRQAAGRGLQLLFYSVGIGQISSEVPQNLSASRPQDRQFILSSKKLLLSDSGFYLCAWCRLAAYNEQFFGPGTRLTVL.

This clone was picked up a small number of times. The chain combines TRBV28 with TRBJ1-5, with 9 positions matching TRBD1. The CDR3 runs to 13 residues. Germline V gene lookup returns CDR1 MDHEN and CDR2 SYDVKM. The junction had 6 bases not matched to a gene; V was cut back by 6 bases and J by 9 bases. The CDR3 DNA reads TGTGCCAGCAGACGGACAGGGGCAAGGCCCCAGCATTTT. It specifies CASRRTGARPQHF.

Turning to this clone: Other DNA sequences in the same sample also yield this CDR3. This chain uses TRBV7-2 with TRBJ2-7; D is possibly TRBD2 (5 bases). CDR1 and CDR2 (germline): SGHTA, FQGNSA. Trimming removed 5 bases at V and 3 bases at J, with 8 bases between. The CDR3 contains 12 residues. CDR3 coding DNA: TGTGCCAGCAGCGATCGGGGCTACGAGCAGTACTTC. It yields the protein CASSDRGYEQYF.

The rearrangement joins TRBV5-4 to TRBJ1-1; TRBD1 matches 8 bases. Trimming took 4 bases from V and 5 from J; bases not matched to a gene: 4. CDR1 and CDR2 (germline): SGHNT, YYREEE (reference sequence). This CDR3 has 13 amino acids. CDR3 protein: CASSQQGGTEAFF. The CDR3 DNA reads TGTGCCAGCAGCCAACAGGGGGGAACTGAAGCTTTCTTT.

The gene calls are TRBV5-6 and TRBJ1-2; tentative D call: TRBD1 (5 bases). The CDR3 is 15 residues long. Germline assignment: CDR1 SGHDT and CDR2 YYEEEE. Trimming stripped 4 bases from V and 2 bases from J, with 15 bases between. The CDR3 sequence: CASSEPGRENYGYTF. CDR3 in DNA: TGTGCCAGCAGCGAACCGGGACGGGAGAACTATGGCTACACCTTC.

This clone appeared once. The chain links TRBV5-1 to TRBJ1-4, with 10 positions matching TRBD1. Germline V lookup: CDR1 SGHRS, CDR2 YFSETQ. V gave up 2 bases and J gave up 4 bases; unmatched junction bases: 5. This CDR3 region has 16 residues. This CDR3 is CASSLDRGPGNEKLFF. The CDR3 DNA follows: TGCGCCAGCAGCTTAGACAGGGGGCCGGGTAATGAAAAACTGTTTTTT.

This rearrangement joins TRBV7-9 to TRBJ2-7; the match to TRBD1 covers 10 bases. This CDR3 region has 16 residues. With V trimmed by 6 bases and J by 2 bases, 10 bases remained unmatched. CDR1 is SEHNR, CDR2 FQNEAQ, per germline (reference sequence). The CDR3 protein is CASRTAGTGVPYEQYF. The CDR3 nucleotides are TGTGCCAGCAGGACCGCCGGGACAGGGGTTCCCTACGAGCAGTACTTC.

The rearrangement links TRBV4-1 to TRBJ2-5; weak D call: TRBD1 (6 bases). Deletions cut 0 bases from V and 5 bases from J, with 22 bases between. CDR1 and CDR2 (germline): MGHRA, YSYEKL. There are 18 residues in the CDR3. The CDR3 loop is CASSQDPPGDAPWETQYF. CDR3 sequence (DNA): TGCGCCAGCAGCCAAGACCCCCCAGGGGACGCTCCCTGGGAGACCCAGTACTTC.

V and J are TRBV6-1 and TRBJ1-2; possibly TRBD1 for D (5 bases). The CDR3 runs 14 residues. CDR1 is MNHNS and CDR2 is SASEGT in the germline V gene. With 8 bases removed from V and 2 bases from J, the gap between germline ends came to 15 bases. DNA for the CDR3: TGTGCCAGCCAACGGGGGGAATTAAACTATGGCTACACCTTC. Translating gives CASQRGELNYGYTF.

The gene calls are TRBV28 and TRBJ1-5, with TRBD1 matching over 11 bases. The CDR3 is made up of 17 amino acids. V gave up 4 bases and J gave up 2 bases; unmatched junction bases: 7. CDR1 MDHEN and CDR2 SYDVKM come from the germline V gene. CDR3: CASSSGTGGKGNQPQHF. CDR3 sequence (DNA): TGTGCCAGCAGTTCCGGGACAGGGGGGAAAGGCAATCAGCCCCAGCATTTT.

The V call is TRBV7-8, the J call TRBJ1-1, with D uncertain. The germline gives CDR1 SGHVS, CDR2 FQNEAQ. There are 13 residues in the CDR3. Trimming shortened V by 5 bases and J by 5 bases, and 12 bases separated the two germline ends. The CDR3 DNA is TGTGCCAGCAGCCCTGTGGGAGATACTGAAGCTTTCTTT. Residues: CASSPVGDTEAFF.